This T cell receptor beta chain originates from a study of shared clonotypes between healthy human individuals. Findings of the study overall: Donor clonotype sharing was expected to depend on sequencing depth.

The J segment lost 5 bases and the V segment lost 4 bases, leaving 10 bases of the junction unmatched. CDR1 is LGHNA, CDR2 YNFKEQ, per germline. The CDR3 runs 18 residues. Note on this clone: Its matching antigen is unknown.

Each cell subset's genomic DNA was divided evenly among several immunoSEQ plates. Sequencing was performed with immunoSEQ multiplex PCR; in TCRdb, only in-frame clones are kept and a portion is missing. Here the sample spans fewer than 650,000 clones, 70% to 80% being singletons. The sequence was obtained from a woman aged 40 to 55 in good health. Some clones in this sample may be carry-over from other donors' samples. Sequencing was carried out using PBMCs. The genes are TRBV4-2 and TRBJ2-1; 14 positions agree with TRBD2. The CDR3 sequence: CASSPTGLAGVPHNEQFF. As DNA, the CDR3 is TGTGCCAGCAGCCCTACGGGACTAGCGGGAGTCCCCCACAATGAGCAGTTCTTC.